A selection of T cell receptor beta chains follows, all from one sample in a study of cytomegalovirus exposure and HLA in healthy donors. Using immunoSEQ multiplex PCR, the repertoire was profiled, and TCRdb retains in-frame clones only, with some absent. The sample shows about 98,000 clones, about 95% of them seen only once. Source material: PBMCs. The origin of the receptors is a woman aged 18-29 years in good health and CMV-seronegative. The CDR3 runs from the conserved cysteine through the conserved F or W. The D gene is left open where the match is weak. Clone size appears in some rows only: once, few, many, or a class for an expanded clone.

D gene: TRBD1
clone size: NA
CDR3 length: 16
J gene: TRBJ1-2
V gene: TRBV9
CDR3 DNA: TGTGCCAGCAGCGTTTCAGATTACCGGGACAGGGAGGGCTACACCTTC
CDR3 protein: CASSVSDYRDREGYTF

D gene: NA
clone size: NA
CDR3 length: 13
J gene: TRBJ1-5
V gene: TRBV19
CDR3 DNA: TGTGCCAGTAGTATAGGGGCGAGCCAGCCCCAGCATTTT
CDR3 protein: CASSIGASQPQHF

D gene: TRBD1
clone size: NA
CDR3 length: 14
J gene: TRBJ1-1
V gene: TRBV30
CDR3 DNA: TGTGCCTGGAGTGTCTCCCAGGGGGCCACTGAAGCTTTCTTT
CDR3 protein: CAWSVSQGATEAFF

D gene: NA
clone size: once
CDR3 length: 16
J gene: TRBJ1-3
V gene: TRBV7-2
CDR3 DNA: TGTGCCAGCAGCCGCCGGACAGCTACCTCTGGAAACACCATATATTTT
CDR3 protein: CASSRRTATSGNTIYF

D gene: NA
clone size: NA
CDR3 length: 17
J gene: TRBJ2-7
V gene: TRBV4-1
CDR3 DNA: TGCGCCAGCAGCCAAGATGCCTTTAGGCAGGGCGGGAACGAGCAGTACTTC
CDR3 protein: CASSQDAFRQGGNEQYF

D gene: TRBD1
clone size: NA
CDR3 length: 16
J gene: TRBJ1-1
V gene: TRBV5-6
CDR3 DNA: TGTGCCAGCAGCCCTACCCTTGACAGGGCGAACACTGAAGCTTTCTTT
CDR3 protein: CASSPTLDRANTEAFF

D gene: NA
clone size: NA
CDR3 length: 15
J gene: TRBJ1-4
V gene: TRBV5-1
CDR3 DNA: TGCGCCAGCAGCTTGGCGGGGGAGACTAATGAAAAACTGTTTTTT
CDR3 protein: CASSLAGETNEKLFF

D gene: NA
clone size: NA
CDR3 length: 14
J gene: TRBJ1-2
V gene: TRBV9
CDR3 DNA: TGTGCCAGCAGCCTCTCTGGGGGGGGCGATGGCTACACCTTC
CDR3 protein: CASSLSGGGDGYTF

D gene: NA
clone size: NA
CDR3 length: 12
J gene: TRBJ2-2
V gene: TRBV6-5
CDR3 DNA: TGTGCCAGCAGAAACCCCGGGGGGGAGCTGTTTTTT
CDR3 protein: CASRNPGGELFF

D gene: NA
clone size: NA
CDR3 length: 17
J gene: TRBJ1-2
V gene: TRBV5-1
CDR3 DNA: TGCGCCAGCAGCCTGGGGGGAGTCCTAGCAACTAACTATGGCTACACCTTC
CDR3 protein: CASSLGGVLATNYGYTF

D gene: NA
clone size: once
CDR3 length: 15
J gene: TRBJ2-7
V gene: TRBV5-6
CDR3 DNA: TGTGCCAGCAGCAGGCAGGAGGCCTCCCGGCGCGAGCAGTACTTC
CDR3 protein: CASSRQEASRREQYF